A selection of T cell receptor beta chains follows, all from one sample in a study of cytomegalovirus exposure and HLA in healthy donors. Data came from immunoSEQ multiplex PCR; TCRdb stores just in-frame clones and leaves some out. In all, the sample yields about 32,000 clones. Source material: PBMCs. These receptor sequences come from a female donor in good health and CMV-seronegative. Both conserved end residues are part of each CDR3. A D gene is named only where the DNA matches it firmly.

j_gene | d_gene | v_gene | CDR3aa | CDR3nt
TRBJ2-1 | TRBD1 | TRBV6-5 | CASSPGTGRDEQFF | TGTGCCAGCAGTCCCGGGACAGGTCGGGACGAGCAGTTCTTC
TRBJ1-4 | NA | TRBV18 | CASSQTSQEKLFF | TGTGCCAGCTCGCAGACATCCCAAGAAAAACTGTTTTTT
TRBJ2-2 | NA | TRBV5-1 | CASRSYREAGELFF | TGCGCCAGCAGAAGTTACAGGGAAGCCGGGGAGCTGTTTTTT
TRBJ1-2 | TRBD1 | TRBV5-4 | CASSSSGGMSGYTF | TGTGCCAGCAGCTCGTCAGGGGGAATGAGTGGCTACACCTTC
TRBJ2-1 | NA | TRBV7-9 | CASSLASEQFF | TGTGCCAGCAGCTTAGCGAGTGAGCAGTTCTTC
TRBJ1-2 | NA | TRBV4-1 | CASSQDGSYGYTF | TGCGCCAGCAGCCAAGATGGCAGCTATGGCTACACCTTC
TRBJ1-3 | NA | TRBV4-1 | CASSQVGGSAGNTIYF | TGCGCCAGCAGCCAAGTAGGAGGCAGCGCTGGAAACACCATATATTTT
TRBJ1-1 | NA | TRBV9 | CASSSGPQAFF | TGTGCCAGCAGCTCAGGGCCCCAGGCTTTCTTT
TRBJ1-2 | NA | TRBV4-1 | CASSQERQFGYTF | TGCGCCAGCAGCCAAGAAAGACAATTTGGCTACACCTTC
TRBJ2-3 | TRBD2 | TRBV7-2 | CASDGGATDTQYF | TGTGCCAGCGACGGGGGGGCTACAGATACGCAGTATTTT